This T cell receptor (beta chain) came from a study of T-cell memory formation after mild COVID-19. Worth noting for this clonotype: Its antigen is unknown.

Each CDR3 protein gets one entry after TCRdb re-called the 5' RACE reads with MiXCR. Of 200,000 or so distinct CDR3 sequences in the sample, about 16% are singletons; the top ten hold 2.4%. Germline V CDR1 and CDR2: MNHEY, SMNVEV (reference sequence). V was clipped by 6 bases and J by 0 bases, with 5 bases between them. This CDR3 is 13 amino acids long. Study-wide results and caveats: Contracting clones localized mainly to CM and EM when CD4+ and mainly to EMRA when CD8+. Contracting clones from day 15 to 85 had balanced CD4/CD8; later expanders favoured CD4+. Prior to infection, memory already included some responding clones, suggesting cross-reactive memory joined.

Sequencing was carried out using PBMCs or a T cell subset sorted from them (not recorded which). The rearrangement joins TRBV27 to TRBJ2-2; D call uncertain. This sequence originates from an adult woman who had mild COVID-19 (a few samples of this study predate the infection). Cell type and time point are not known. The CDR3 bases are TGTGCCAGCAGCAATACGAACACCGGGGAGCTGTTTTTT. Translated: CASSNTNTGELFF.